Following are 27 T cell receptor beta chains from one sample sequenced in a study of T cell responses to AZD1222 COVID-19 vaccine. The protocol was immunoSEQ multiplex PCR, while the TCRdb copy is restricted to in-frame clones and leaves out a portion. The repertoire includes 120,000 or so clones, approximately 80% of them detected once, and around a quarter sits in the top ten. Sample: peripheral blood, taken 28 days after the second AZD1222 dose. These receptors were obtained from an adult who received the AZD1222 COVID-19 vaccine.

CDR3 bases: TGTGCCAGCAGCCCAGGGGTTTCGGATGAAAAACTGTTTTTT. This gives the protein CASSPGVSDEKLFF. V is TRBV7-8 and J is TRBJ1-4; D perhaps matches TRBD1 (6 bases). Trimming left V 5 bases short and J 6 bases short, with 13 bases between. Germline V gene data show CDR1 as SGHVS and CDR2 as FQNEAQ. This CDR3 region has 14 residues.

CDR3 sequence (DNA): TGTGCCAGCAGTCCGACAGAGAACACTGAAGCTTTCTTT. This gives the protein CASSPTENTEAFF. The genes are TRBV12-3 or TRBV12-4 and TRBJ1-1; D perhaps matches TRBD1 (5 bases). This CDR3 region has 13 residues. V was trimmed by 5 bases and J by 1 base, leaving 8 bases between them.

The rearrangement links TRBV5-6 to TRBJ2-2; maybe TRBD1 (5 bases). Germline loops: CDR1 SGHDT, CDR2 YYEEEE. CDR3 length: 16 residues. The germline V and J ends were trimmed by 0 bases and 3 bases, with 12 bases remaining between them. CDR3 in amino acids: CASSLGLRGYTGELFF. The CDR3 DNA reads TGTGCCAGCAGCTTGGGGCTAAGGGGATACACCGGGGAGCTGTTTTTT.

The gene calls are TRBV2 and TRBJ1-4; maybe TRBD1 (6 bases). Deletions cut 6 bases from V and 6 bases from J, with 14 bases between. CDR1 is SNHLY, CDR2 FYNNEI, per germline. The CDR3 has 14 amino acids. Here the CDR3 reads CASSLGAGDEKLFF. The CDR3 nucleotides read TGTGCCAGCAGCCTGGGGGCCGGGGATGAAAAACTGTTTTTT.

For the CDR3, the DNA is TGCGCCAGCAGCGGAATGGACAGGGTGAACACTGAAGCTTTCTTT. It is translated as CASSGMDRVNTEAFF. The chain combines TRBV5-1 with TRBJ1-1, with 8 bases that match TRBD1. The junction had 5 bases not matched to a gene; V was cut back by 4 bases and J by 0 bases. CDR1 SGHRS and CDR2 YFSETQ come from the germline V gene. This CDR3 comprises 15 residues.

The chain carries TRBV18 and TRBJ1-1; 7 nucleotides match TRBD1. Looked up from germline, CDR1 is KGHSH and CDR2 is LQKENI. The trim removed 5 bases at V and 5 bases at J, leaving 5 bases unmatched. CDR3 size: 13 residues. The CDR3 DNA reads as TGTGCCAGCTCAGCAACAGGGGTTACTGAAGCTTTCTTT. As protein: CASSATGVTEAFF.

The rearrangement links TRBV9 to TRBJ1-1; D may be TRBD1 (5 bases). The CDR3 totals 15 residues. Trimming took off 0 bases at V and 1 base at J, with 10 bases between the two ends. Germline CDR1 SGDLS, CDR2 YYNGEE. In nucleotides, the CDR3 is TGTGCCAGCAGCGTAGCTCCCCAGGGGAACACTGAAGCTTTCTTT. Translation: CASSVAPQGNTEAFF.

This chain connects TRBV11-2 to TRBJ1-5; 7 bases agree with TRBD1. In germline, CDR1 is SGHAT, CDR2 FQNNGV. V lost 2 bases to trimming and J lost 0 bases; unmatched junction nucleotides: 4. The CDR3 runs to 16 residues. CDR3 residues: CASSLTTGYSNQPQHF. CDR3 in DNA: TGTGCCAGCAGCTTAACGACAGGGTATAGCAATCAGCCCCAGCATTTT.

The chain recombines TRBV5-4 with TRBJ2-5; D gene ambiguous. The CDR3 runs 13 residues. V lost 1 base, J lost 4 bases, and 8 bases lay in between. Germline values: CDR1 SGHNT, CDR2 YYREEE (reference sequence). CDR3 in amino acids: CASSLPARETQYF. CDR3 in DNA: TGTGCCAGCAGCTTGCCCGCCAGAGAGACCCAGTACTTC.

The CDR3 bases are TGTGCCAGCAGCTTAGGGGCTTCGAACACTGAAGCTTTCTTT. Amino acid sequence: CASSLGASNTEAFF. V gene TRBV7-2 combines with J gene TRBJ1-1; unclear D gene. Germline lookup yields CDR1 SGHTA and CDR2 FQGNSA. The CDR3 spans 14 residues. Deletions cut 1 base from V and 1 base from J, with 7 bases between.

The gene calls are TRBV28 and TRBJ1-2, with 7 nucleotides matching TRBD1. V shed 7 bases, J shed 8 bases, and the junction held 16 bases outside the gene matches. The CDR3 is 15 residues long. Germline values: CDR1 MDHEN, CDR2 SYDVKM. CDR3 sequence: CASMKPLGTGEGYTF. In nucleotides, the CDR3 is TGTGCCAGCATGAAACCCTTGGGAACAGGGGAAGGCTACACCTTC.

Points on this clone: Other DNA sequences in the sample encode the same CDR3. The V gene is TRBV7-8, the J gene TRBJ2-5; TRBD1 is a possible D gene (5 bases). This CDR3 comprises 12 residues. The V and J ends lost 5 bases and 5 bases respectively, with 9 bases between them. The V gene's germline CDR1 is SGHVS and CDR2 FQNEAQ. DNA of the CDR3: TGTGCCAGCAGCCCAGGGCTGGAGACCCAGTACTTC. Translating gives CASSPGLETQYF.

CDR3 amino acids: CASSQGGVNTEAFF. CDR3 DNA: TGTGCCAGCAGCCAGGGGGGGGTGAACACTGAAGCTTTCTTT. The chain carries TRBV3-1 (or the pseudogene TRBV3-2) and TRBJ1-1; TRBD1 is a possible D gene (5 bases). CDR1 is LGHDT and CDR2 is YNNKEL in the germline V gene (reference sequence). The V and J ends lost 3 bases and 0 bases respectively, with 8 bases between them. This CDR3 has 14 amino acids.

The chain links TRBV10-1 to TRBJ2-7; 8 bases agree with TRBD1. Trimming took 8 bases from V and 6 from J; bases not matched to a gene: 9. The CDR3 covers 13 residues. Germline V CDR1 and CDR2: WNHNN, SYGVQD (reference sequence). In DNA, the CDR3 is TGCGCCAGCCACCGGGACAGGAAGGGCGAGCAGTACTTC. Translating it yields CASHRDRKGEQYF.

This rearrangement joins TRBV6-2 or TRBV6-3 to TRBJ2-7, with unresolved D. Trimming cost V 5 bases and J 4 bases, with 6 bases left between them. Per germline, CDR1 MNHEY and CDR2 SVGEGT. The CDR3 totals 11 residues. CDR3 region: CASSLRYEQYF. CDR3 DNA: TGTGCCAGCAGTCTTAGATACGAGCAGTACTTC.

The chain has TRBV5-1 and TRBJ2-2, with D possibly being TRBD1 (6 bases). CDR1 is SGHRS and CDR2 is YFSETQ in the germline V gene. This CDR3 has 15 residues. V lost 2 bases, J lost 7 bases, and 15 bases lay in between. The DNA for the CDR3 is TGCGCCAGCAGCTTTTCACGAGGGGGTGACGGGGAGCTGTTTTTT. This gives the protein CASSFSRGGDGELFF. Variable domain in full (rest from reference TRBV5-1 and TRBJ2-2): KAGVTQTPRYLIKTRGQQVTLSCSPISGHRSVSWYQQTPGQGLQFLFEYFSETQRNKGNFPGRFSGRQFSNSRSEMNVSTLELGDSALYLCASSFSRGGDGELFFGEGSRLTVL.

This clone was counted a single time. This chain joins TRBV19 and TRBJ2-7; D perhaps matches TRBD2 (5 bases). This CDR3 region has 15 residues. The V end lost 5 bases, the J end lost 9 bases, and 23 bases lay between the germline ends. The germline V gene has CDR1 LNHDA and CDR2 SQIVND (reference sequence). The CDR3, as DNA: TGTGCCAGTAGTCTAAGGACTCATCCCGCTTCGAGGCAGTACTTC. Translating gives CASSLRTHPASRQYF. The entire variable domain, with the rest obtained from reference TRBV19 and TRBJ2-7, is as follows: DGGITQSPKYLFRKEGQNVTLSCEQNLNHDAMYWYRQDPGQGLRLIYYSQIVNDFQKGDIAEGYSVSREKKESFPLTVTSAQKNPTAFYLCASSLRTHPASRQYFGPGTRLTVT.

The V and J genes are TRBV9 and TRBJ1-4; 10 bases match TRBD1. In germline, CDR1 is SGDLS, CDR2 YYNGEE. The CDR3 extends over 15 amino acids. The V gene end was trimmed by 4 bases and the J gene end by 7 bases; junction bases not matched to a gene: 7. CDR3 nucleotide sequence: TGTGCCAGCAGCACTAGGACAGGGGGACGTGAAAAACTGTTTTTT. Protein product: CASSTRTGGREKLFF.

This chain joins TRBV7-3 and TRBJ2-2; TRBD1 matches at 8 bases. This CDR3 comprises 16 residues. After removal of 2 bases from V and 4 bases from J, the junction contained 6 bases not matched to a gene. The germline V gene has CDR1 SGHTA and CDR2 FQGTGA. DNA of the CDR3: TGTGCCAGCAGCTTAGGTTCGACAGGGGTCACCGGGGAGCTGTTTTTT. It codes for CASSLGSTGVTGELFF.

The chain recombines TRBV4-3 with TRBJ2-3; maybe TRBD1 (6 bases). The CDR3 is 15 residues long. Trimming stripped 6 bases from V and 0 bases from J, with 13 bases between. Germline lookup yields CDR1 LGHNA and CDR2 YSLEER. The CDR3 reads CASRQDRLSTDTQYF. The CDR3 DNA reads as TGCGCCAGCAGACAGGACAGACTTAGCACAGATACGCAGTATTTT.

V is TRBV6-2 or TRBV6-3 and J is TRBJ2-7, with D possibly TRBD1 on 6 matching bases. CDR3 length equals 12 residues. Germline CDR1 is MNHEY and CDR2 is SVGEGT. Trimming took 5 bases from V and 6 from J, leaving 11 bases between them. CDR3 residues: CASSQQGGEQYF. The CDR3 DNA follows: TGTGCCAGCAGTCAACAGGGTGGCGAGCAGTACTTC.

The chain joins TRBV9 to TRBJ2-1, with 7 nucleotides matching TRBD1. V trimming: 4 bases; J trimming: 0 bases; junction bases outside the gene matches: 7. This CDR3 contains 16 residues. Germline V gives CDR1 SGDLS, CDR2 YYNGEE. The CDR3 spells CASSPSGTVSYNEQFF. As DNA, the CDR3 is TGTGCCAGCAGCCCCTCCGGGACAGTCTCCTACAATGAGCAGTTCTTC.

The genes are TRBV19 and TRBJ2-7; D is unclear. The CDR3 sequence is 14 residues long. Germline lookup yields CDR1 LNHDA and CDR2 SQIVND (reference sequence). V lost 3 bases, J lost 2 bases, and 11 bases lay in between. This chain's CDR3 is CASSIGPGAYEQYF. DNA for the CDR3: TGTGCCAGTAGTATTGGGCCAGGAGCCTACGAGCAGTACTTC.

This clone was observed a single time. This chain connects TRBV9 to TRBJ1-1; no firm D call. Germline V gene lookup returns CDR1 SGDLS and CDR2 YYNGEE. The CDR3 has 14 amino acids. The germline V and J ends were trimmed by 3 bases and 7 bases, with 16 bases remaining between them. CDR3 DNA sequence: TGTGCCAGCAGCGCCACCTCCGTTGCCCTTGAAGCTTTCTTT. It codes for CASSATSVALEAFF.

V and J are TRBV29-1 and TRBJ1-1; D might be TRBD1 (6 bases). The length of the CDR3 is 15 residues. Between the trimmed V and J ends, which lost 4 bases and 4 bases, there was a span of 19 bases. Germline V lookup: CDR1 SQVTM, CDR2 ANQGSEA. The CDR3 coding sequence is TGCAGCGTTGCAGCGGTTGGGGGGGGCGGCACTGAAGCTTTCTTT. Protein product: CSVAAVGGGGTEAFF.

A word on this clone: The sample carries other DNA sequences with the same CDR3. The chain joins TRBV18 to TRBJ1-4; weak D call: TRBD1 (5 bases). Per the germline V gene, CDR1 is KGHSH and CDR2 is LQKENI. The CDR3 has 13 amino acids. With 2 bases removed from V and 7 bases from J, the gap between germline ends came to 8 bases. This CDR3 is CASSPGQGEKLFF. The CDR3 DNA reads as TGTGCCAGCTCACCAGGTCAGGGTGAAAAACTGTTTTTT.

The CDR3 region is CASSSKGPYEQYF. The CDR3 bases are TGTGCCAGCAGCTCCAAAGGCCCCTACGAGCAGTACTTC. V and J are TRBV7-9 and TRBJ2-7; D unclear. Germline V lookup: CDR1 SEHNR, CDR2 FQNEAQ (reference sequence). This CDR3 has 13 residues. With 4 bases removed from V and 2 bases from J, the gap between germline ends came to 9 bases.